Listed below are T cell receptor beta chains from one sample, sequenced in a study of T-cell memory formation after mild COVID-19. MiXCR was run by TCRdb on the 5' RACE reads, yielding one entry per CDR3 protein. The sample includes under 600,000 distinct CDR3 sequences, about a fifth seen only once; the top ten take under 8.5%. The sequencing input was PBMCs or a T cell subset sorted from them (not recorded which). Every receptor here comes from an adult woman who had mild COVID-19 (a few samples of this study predate the infection). Cell type and time point are not known. The CDR3 runs from the conserved cysteine through the conserved F or W. The D gene is left open where the match is weak. Expanded clones get a size class; other rows say once, few or many, or leave the size out.

v_call,clone_size,d_call,j_call,cdr3_aa,cdr3_nt
TRBV18,many,.,TRBJ2-7,CASSLDSLYEQYF,TGTGCCAGCTCACTCGACAGCCTCTACGAGCAGTACTTC
TRBV20-1,many,.,TRBJ1-5,CSALDSFSNQPQHF,TGCAGTGCTTTAGACAGCTTTAGCAATCAGCCCCAGCATTTT
TRBV12-3/TRBV12-4,.,.,TRBJ1-4,CASSGQLNEKLFF,TGTGCCAGCAGTGGACAGCTTAATGAAAAACTGTTTTTT
TRBV24-1,.,TRBD2,TRBJ2-5,CATSELAGGGETQYF,TGTGCCACCAGTGAGTTAGCGGGAGGGGGTGAGACCCAGTACTTC
TRBV30,.,.,TRBJ2-3,CAWSDGRHTDTQYF,TGTGCCTGGAGTGACGGCAGACACACAGATACGCAGTATTTT
TRBV6-2/TRBV6-3,.,.,TRBJ1-2,CASSSRLAYGYTF,TGTGCCAGCAGTTCAAGATTGGCGTATGGCTACACCTTC
TRBV7-6,.,TRBD1,TRBJ2-5,CASSSTDRLGETQYF,TGTGCCAGCAGCTCCACGGACAGGTTGGGAGAGACCCAGTACTTC
TRBV2,.,TRBD1,TRBJ2-5,CASSEGQSVTETQYF,TGTGCCAGCAGTGAGGGACAGTCGGTAACGGAGACCCAGTACTTC
TRBV18,.,TRBD1,TRBJ2-7,CASSPTPDRVYEQYF,TGTGCCAGCTCACCAACCCCCGACAGGGTCTACGAGCAGTACTTC
TRBV24-1,few,TRBD2,TRBJ2-1,CATSEFSSGNQGEQFF,TGTGCCACCAGTGAGTTTTCTAGCGGGAACCAGGGTGAGCAGTTCTTC
TRBV30,many,.,TRBJ2-7,CAWRRLDSYEQYF,TGTGCCTGGAGGCGGTTAGACTCCTACGAGCAGTACTTC
TRBV10-3,.,TRBD1,TRBJ2-7,CAISLDRVTYEQYF,TGTGCCATCAGTTTGGACAGGGTAACCTACGAGCAGTACTTC
TRBV29-1,.,TRBD1,TRBJ1-1,CSGKGQMNTEAFF,TGCAGCGGGAAGGGACAGATGAACACTGAAGCTTTCTTT
TRBV20-1,.,.,TRBJ1-1,CSASLRAENTEAFF,TGCAGTGCTAGCCTTCGAGCAGAGAACACTGAAGCTTTCTTT
TRBV4-1,few,.,TRBJ1-1,CASSQVQGTTEAFF,TGCGCCAGCAGCCAAGTTCAAGGGACCACTGAAGCTTTCTTT
TRBV6-5,.,TRBD1,TRBJ1-1,CASKQGQGHITAFF,TGTGCCAGCAAACAGGGACAGGGACACATTACAGCTTTCTTT
TRBV29-1,few,.,TRBJ2-1,CSVEGRGEQFF,TGCAGCGTTGAGGGGCGCGGTGAGCAGTTCTTC
TRBV24-1,few,TRBD1,TRBJ2-5,CATSDPGQGWTQYF,TGTGCCACCAGTGATCCGGGACAGGGGTGGACCCAGTACTTC
TRBV6-2/TRBV6-3,few,.,TRBJ2-5,CASSYVGETQYF,TGTGCCAGCAGTTACGTGGGCGAGACCCAGTACTTC
TRBV5-1,.,.,TRBJ1-6,CASSFETDSPLHF,TGCGCCAGCAGCTTTGAGACAGATTCACCCCTCCACTTT
TRBV20-1,.,TRBD1,TRBJ2-1,CSARTGYEQFF,TGCAGTGCTAGGACAGGGTATGAGCAGTTCTTC
TRBV5-1,.,.,TRBJ2-1,CASSFSTQRLRYNEQFF,TGCGCCAGCAGCTTTTCAACGCAAAGGCTTCGGTACAATGAGCAGTTCTTC
TRBV5-1,.,TRBD2,TRBJ2-7,CASSSSRGLAGDEQYF,TGCGCCAGCAGCTCTAGCCGAGGTCTAGCGGGGGACGAGCAGTACTTC
TRBV29-1,.,.,TRBJ1-1,CSVVRRILGNTEAFF,TGCAGCGTCGTCAGGAGAATTCTAGGGAACACTGAAGCTTTCTTT
TRBV9,few,TRBD1,TRBJ2-5,CASSVAAGGETQYF,TGTGCCAGCAGCGTAGCGGCAGGGGGAGAGACCCAGTACTTC
TRBV3-1,.,.,TRBJ2-6,CASSARGASGANVLTF,TGTGCCAGCAGCGCACGGGGGGCCTCTGGGGCCAACGTCCTGACTTTC
TRBV20-1,few,.,TRBJ2-5,CSAPTFRLVGKETQYF,TGCAGTGCTCCCACGTTCAGACTAGTTGGGAAAGAGACCCAGTACTTC
TRBV27,.,.,TRBJ1-6,CASSESGVAYNSPLHF,TGTGCCAGCAGTGAATCAGGGGTGGCCTATAATTCACCCCTCCACTTT
TRBV6-5,.,TRBD1,TRBJ2-3,CASSPGQYADTQYF,TGTGCCAGCAGTCCGGGACAGTATGCAGATACGCAGTATTTT
TRBV12-3/TRBV12-4,.,.,TRBJ2-5,CASSHHREEETQYF,TGTGCCAGCAGCCATCACAGGGAGGAAGAGACCCAGTACTTC
TRBV27,.,.,TRBJ1-1,CASSSALGVGRLMNTEAFF,TGTGCCAGCAGTTCCGCGCTAGGGGTAGGGCGTCTCATGAACACTGAAGCTTTCTTT
TRBV3-1,.,.,TRBJ1-2,CASSQTGYGYTF,TGTGCCAGCAGCCAAACAGGATATGGCTACACCTTC
TRBV2,.,.,TRBJ2-7,CASSEYGDGTRYDYEQYF,TGTGCCAGCAGTGAATATGGGGATGGAACGCGCTATGATTACGAGCAGTACTTC
TRBV6-1,few,TRBD2,TRBJ2-5,CASSGRTSGAQETQYF,TGTGCCAGCAGTGGGCGGACTAGTGGGGCCCAAGAGACCCAGTACTTC
TRBV18,few,.,TRBJ1-1,CASSPQEGFEAFF,TGTGCCAGCTCACCACAGGAGGGCTTTGAAGCTTTCTTT
TRBV5-1,.,TRBD1,TRBJ2-1,CASSLQGQGSNEQFF,TGCGCCAGCAGCTTGCAAGGACAGGGGTCCAATGAGCAGTTCTTC
TRBV5-1,.,TRBD1,TRBJ2-7,CASSSRDREFYEQYF,TGCGCCAGCAGCTCCCGGGACAGGGAATTTTACGAGCAGTACTTC
TRBV20-1,.,TRBD2,TRBJ2-5,CSASREFGETQYF,TGCAGTGCTTCGCGGGAGTTTGGGGAGACCCAGTACTTC
TRBV6-2/TRBV6-3,.,.,TRBJ1-1,CASSSPYRPGSGFF,TGTGCCAGCAGTTCGCCTTATCGACCGGGATCTGGTTTCTTT
TRBV15,few,.,TRBJ1-5,CATSRDGTTRQPQHF,TGTGCCACCAGCAGAGATGGGACAACCAGGCAGCCCCAGCATTTT
TRBV7-2,few,TRBD1,TRBJ2-5,CASSPRDREPQYF,TGTGCCAGCAGCCCTCGGGACAGGGAGCCCCAGTACTTC
TRBV7-9,few,.,TRBJ2-7,CASSLAYPDPLGGEQYF,TGTGCCAGCAGCTTAGCGTACCCGGATCCCTTGGGTGGTGAGCAGTACTTC
TRBV19,few,.,TRBJ2-2,CASRLQENTGELFF,TGTGCCAGTAGACTACAGGAGAACACCGGGGAGCTGTTTTTT
TRBV7-2,.,.,TRBJ2-3,CSSTPSGDFGTDTQYF,TGTTCCAGCACCCCCAGTGGGGATTTTGGCACAGATACGCAGTATTTT
TRBV6-5,.,.,TRBJ1-2,CASSYSVDPYYGYTF,TGTGCCAGCAGTTACTCCGTTGACCCGTACTATGGCTACACCTTC
TRBV7-3,.,.,TRBJ2-1,CASSYSARGEQFF,TGTGCCAGCAGTTACTCAGCCCGGGGTGAGCAGTTCTTC
TRBV20-1,.,TRBD2,TRBJ2-3,CSASPTPGTSRDTQYF,TGCAGTGCTAGTCCTACTCCCGGGACTAGTAGAGATACGCAGTATTTT
TRBV30,.,.,TRBJ1-2,CAWRLKGAMGYTF,TGTGCCTGGAGACTTAAGGGTGCTATGGGCTACACCTTC
TRBV11-3,.,.,TRBJ1-2,CASSLDDSPFYGYTF,TGTGCCAGCAGCTTAGATGACAGTCCCTTCTATGGCTACACCTTC
TRBV4-2,.,.,TRBJ1-2,CASSQAQGRDGYTF,TGTGCCAGCAGCCAAGCCCAGGGGCGAGATGGCTACACCTTC
TRBV20-1,few,.,TRBJ2-5,CSAPRGNQETQYF,TGCAGTGCGCCACGGGGGAATCAAGAGACCCAGTACTTC
TRBV18,.,.,TRBJ1-2,CASSPPSYYGYTF,TGTGCCAGCTCACCACCGTCCTACTATGGCTACACCTTC
TRBV7-9,.,TRBD1,TRBJ1-2,CASSPTGAVDGYTF,TGTGCCAGCAGCCCGACAGGGGCCGTGGATGGCTACACCTTC
TRBV6-5,.,.,TRBJ1-5,CASKKEGDSGQPQHF,TGTGCCAGCAAAAAAGAGGGGGATAGTGGACAGCCCCAGCATTTT
TRBV15,.,TRBD2,TRBJ2-3,CATSRAGAADTQYF,TGTGCCACCAGCAGGGCGGGAGCGGCAGATACGCAGTATTTT
TRBV7-2,.,TRBD2,TRBJ2-1,CASSLVASGKVYNEQFF,TGTGCCAGCAGCTTAGTTGCTAGCGGGAAAGTCTACAATGAGCAGTTCTTC
TRBV24-1,.,TRBD2,TRBJ2-3,CATSDGGRMADTQYF,TGTGCCACCAGTGATGGCGGGAGGATGGCAGATACGCAGTATTTT